Each of the 10 T cell receptor beta chains below was sequenced from the same sample in a study of T cell responses to AZD1222 COVID-19 vaccine. Measured with immunoSEQ multiplex PCR; TCRdb has only the in-frame clones, and not every one. Among 29,000 or so clones, about 93% were seen once, and the ten largest hold over 8%. The sequencing used peripheral blood, collected on day 0 of AZD1222 vaccination. The receptors derive from an adult in good health.

The chain is built from TRBV24-1 and TRBJ2-1; TRBD1 is a possible D gene (5 bases). V was cut by 5 bases and J by 8 bases, with 12 bases left in between. The CDR3 totals 13 residues. The germline V gene encodes CDR1 KGHDR and CDR2 SFDVKD. CDR3 coding DNA: TGTGCCACCAGTGTGGGGCAGACCTATGAGCAGTTCTTC. This translates into CATSVGQTYEQFF.

This sequence joins TRBV28 and TRBJ2-3; 8 bases align to TRBD2. From germline, CDR1 is MDHEN and CDR2 SYDVKM. The CDR3 totals 13 residues. With 5 bases clipped from V and 4 bases from J, the junction kept 2 bases outside the gene matches. In nucleotides, the CDR3 is TGTGCCAGCAGTCCCGGGGGGGCAGATACGCAGTATTTT. Protein product: CASSPGGADTQYF.

The gene calls are TRBV4-3 and TRBJ1-4; the D is unclear. The CDR3 has 16 residues. CDR1 is LGHNA, CDR2 YSLEER, per germline. Trimming shortened V by 0 bases and J by 4 bases, and 12 bases separated the two germline ends. The CDR3 DNA follows: TGCGCCAGCAGCCAAGATAGGAGGCGCCTTAATGAAAAACTGTTTTTT. This sequence encodes CASSQDRRRLNEKLFF.

J is TRBJ2-7 and V is TRBV5-6, with 7 bases that match TRBD1. Germline-derived CDR1 and CDR2 are SGHDT and YYEEEE. The CDR3 has 13 residues. Unmatched junction bases numbered 4, after V lost 2 bases and J lost 5 bases. The DNA of the CDR3 is TGTGCCAGCAGCTTCGGACAGGCTCACGAGCAGTACTTC. Amino acid sequence: CASSFGQAHEQYF.

V is TRBV4-1 and J is TRBJ1-3, with D hard to call. Trimming shortened V by 3 bases and J by 0 bases, and 15 bases separated the two germline ends. Germline CDR1 and CDR2: MGHRA and YSYEKL. This CDR3 is 17 amino acids long. Here the CDR3 DNA reads TGCGCCAGCAGCCACCTCGAAGGGAGGTACTCTGGAAACACCATATATTTT. It specifies CASSHLEGRYSGNTIYF.

CDR3 region: CASSQIGSEGAQPQHF. In DNA form, the CDR3 reads TGTGCCAGCAGCCAAATTGGTAGTGAGGGGGCCCAGCCCCAGCATTTT. J is TRBJ1-5 and V is TRBV4-2, with 7 bases lining up with TRBD1. J gave up 7 bases and V 2 bases, and 11 bases lay outside the gene matches. The CDR3 is 16 residues long. Germline loops: CDR1 LGHNA, CDR2 YNFKEQ.

CDR3: CASSEGQGALDTEAFF. DNA for the CDR3: TGTGCCAGCAGTGAGGGACAGGGGGCGCTGGACACTGAAGCTTTCTTT. The genes are TRBV6-1 and TRBJ1-1; 12 bases match TRBD1. Germline V gene data show CDR1 as MNHNS and CDR2 as SASEGT. CDR3 size: 16 residues. The J segment lost 3 bases and the V segment lost 3 bases, leaving 5 bases of the junction unmatched.

The chain carries TRBV3-1 (or the pseudogene TRBV3-2) and TRBJ1-1; maybe TRBD1 (5 bases). Trimming left V 4 bases short and J 4 bases short, with 16 bases between. This CDR3 region has 15 residues. Germline V lookup: CDR1 LGHDT, CDR2 YNNKEL (reference sequence). The CDR3 nucleotides are TGTGCCAGCAGCCCCAAGCACCGGGGACCCACTGAAGCTTTCTTT. Protein sequence: CASSPKHRGPTEAFF.

The chain uses TRBV6-1 and TRBJ1-1; D is undetermined. CDR3 length: 12 amino acids. The germline V gene has CDR1 MNHNS and CDR2 SASEGT. The V gene lost 3 bases and the J gene lost 7 bases, with 9 bases spanning the gap. The CDR3 DNA reads as TGTGCCAGCAGTGAGCGGGAGGGTGAAGCTTTCTTT. Its translation: CASSEREGEAFF.

This chain links TRBV9 with TRBJ1-2; D unresolved. CDR1 SGDLS and CDR2 YYNGEE come from the germline V gene. The germline V and J ends were trimmed by 4 bases and 3 bases, with 10 bases remaining between them. The CDR3 is 13 amino acids. The DNA of the CDR3 is TGTGCCAGCAGCCCACGCCGCGACTATGGCTACACCTTC. Translating gives CASSPRRDYGYTF. Full variable domain (outside the CDR3, taken from reference TRBV9 and TRBJ1-2): DSGVTQTPKHLITATGQRVTLRCSPRSGDLSVYWYQQSLDQGLQFLIQYYNGEERAKGNILERFSAQQFPDLHSELNLSSLELGDSALYFCASSPRRDYGYTFGSGTRLTVV.